The T cell receptor (beta chain) under discussion was sequenced for a study of blood T cell repertoires in COVID-19. Whole-study context: Material from acute and convalescent COVID-19 was sourced from the United States, Italy and Spain. PBMCs, B-cell-depleted T cells, or T cells were the source of the cDNA or gDNA that made up the material.

This table comes from immunoSEQ multiplex PCR, and its TCRdb copy is limited to in-frame clones, with some not included. The profile shows 120,000 to 150,000 clones, over 75% of them singletons. The age range of participants was about 18 to 90 years, with residence in approximately 25 US areas. The specimen was PBMCs or T cells enriched from blood (not recorded which). This receptor was obtained from a woman in her twenties or thirties with acute COVID-19.

Written as DNA, the CDR3 is TGTGCCAGCAGTTTACACAGCTCGTACGAGCAGTACTTC. It encodes CASSLHSSYEQYF. The chain has TRBV12-3 or TRBV12-4 and TRBJ2-7, with D uncertain. The CDR3 is made up of 13 amino acids. V lost 2 bases and J 4 bases, leaving 9 bases between the germline ends.